This T cell receptor (beta chain) was sequenced in a study of cytomegalovirus exposure and HLA in healthy donors. Whole-study results and caveats: TCR beta chains numbering some 150 were designated cytomegalovirus-associated.

From germline, CDR1 is MNHNS and CDR2 SASEGT. Trimming cost V 7 bases and J 9 bases, with 13 bases left between them. The CDR3 covers 13 residues. Separate from the roughly 670-subject first cohort, the 120-subject validation cohort was the one that the donors belonged to. About this clone itself: The target antigen is unknown.

Method: immunoSEQ multiplex PCR; TCRdb's copy keeps in-frame clones and lacks some. The sample has approximately 80,000 clones; 93% are singletons. The chain recombines TRBV6-1 with TRBJ1-6; no firm D call. This TCR derives from a woman aged 30 to 39 in good health and CMV-seronegative. Input material: PBMCs. Written as DNA, the CDR3 is TGTGCCAGCAACCCTCCGGGGTCTTCACCCCTCCACTTT. It is translated as CASNPPGSSPLHF.